This T cell receptor beta chain appears in the sequencing data of a study of blood T cell repertoires in COVID-19. This table comes from immunoSEQ multiplex PCR, and its TCRdb copy is limited to in-frame clones, with some not included. The sample comprises over 200,000 clones, around 80% of which are singletons, and roughly 7.8% rests with the top ten. The CDR3 totals 16 residues. The ends lost 4 bases at V and 0 bases at J; junction bases unmatched: 8. Germline V gene sequence: CDR1 SGHRS, CDR2 YFSETQ. This chain joins TRBV5-1 and TRBJ1-1; 8 bases map to TRBD1. The specimen was peripheral blood. The sequence derives from a woman of 80 years or more with COVID-19, enrolled during active disease. CDR3 bases: TGCGCCAGCAGCGTCCGGGACAGGAGATTGAACACTGAAGCTTTCTTT. As protein: CASSVRDRRLNTEAFF.